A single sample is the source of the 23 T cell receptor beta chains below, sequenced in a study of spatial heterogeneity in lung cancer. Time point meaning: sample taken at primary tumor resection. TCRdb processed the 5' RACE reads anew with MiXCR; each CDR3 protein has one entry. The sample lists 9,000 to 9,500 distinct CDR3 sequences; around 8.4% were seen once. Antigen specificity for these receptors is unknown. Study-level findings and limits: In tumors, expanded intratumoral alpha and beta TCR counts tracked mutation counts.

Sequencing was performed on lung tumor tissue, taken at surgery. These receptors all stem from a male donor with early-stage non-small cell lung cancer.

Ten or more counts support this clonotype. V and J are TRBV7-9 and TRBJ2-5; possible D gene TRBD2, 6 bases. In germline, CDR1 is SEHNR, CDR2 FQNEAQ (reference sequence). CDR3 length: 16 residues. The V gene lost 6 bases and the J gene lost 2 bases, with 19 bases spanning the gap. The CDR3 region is CASSQDTGTDQETQYF. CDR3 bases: TGTGCCAGCAGTCAGGACACCGGGACTGATCAAGAGACCCAGTACTTC.

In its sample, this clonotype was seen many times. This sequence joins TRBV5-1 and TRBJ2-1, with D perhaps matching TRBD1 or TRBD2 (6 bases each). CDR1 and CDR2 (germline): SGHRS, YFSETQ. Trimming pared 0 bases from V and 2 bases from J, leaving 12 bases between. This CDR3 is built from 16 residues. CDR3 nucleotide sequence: TGCGCCAGCAGCTTGGAGCCGGGGGCCCCCTACAATGAGCAGTTCTTC. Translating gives CASSLEPGAPYNEQFF. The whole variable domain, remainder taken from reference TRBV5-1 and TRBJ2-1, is KAGVTQTPRYLIKTRGQQVTLSCSPISGHRSVSWYQQTPGQGLQFLFEYFSETQRNKGNFPGRFSGRQFSNSRSEMNVSTLELGDSALYLCASSLEPGAPYNEQFFGPGTRLTVL.

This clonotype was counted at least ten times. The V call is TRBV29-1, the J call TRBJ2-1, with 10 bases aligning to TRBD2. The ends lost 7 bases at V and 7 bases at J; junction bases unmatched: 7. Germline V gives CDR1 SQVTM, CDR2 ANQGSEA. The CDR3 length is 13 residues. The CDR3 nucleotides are TGCAGCGGGAGCGGGGGGGCTTTAAATGAGCAGTTCTTC. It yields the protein CSGSGGALNEQFF.

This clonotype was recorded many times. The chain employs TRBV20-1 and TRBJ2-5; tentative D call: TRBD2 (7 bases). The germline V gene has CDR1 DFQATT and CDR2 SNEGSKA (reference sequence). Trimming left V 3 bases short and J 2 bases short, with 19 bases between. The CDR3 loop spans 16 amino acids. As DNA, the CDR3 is TGCAGTGCTAGGAGGATGGGGGGGGCCCAGCAAGAGACCCAGTACTTC. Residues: CSARRMGGAQQETQYF.

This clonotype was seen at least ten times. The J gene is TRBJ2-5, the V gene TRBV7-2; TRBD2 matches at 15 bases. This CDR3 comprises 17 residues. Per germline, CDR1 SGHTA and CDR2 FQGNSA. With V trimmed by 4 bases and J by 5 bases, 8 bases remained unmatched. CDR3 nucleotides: TGTGCCAGCAGCTCCGGACTAGCGGGGGGGGCTGGTGAGACCCAGTACTTC. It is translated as CASSSGLAGGAGETQYF.

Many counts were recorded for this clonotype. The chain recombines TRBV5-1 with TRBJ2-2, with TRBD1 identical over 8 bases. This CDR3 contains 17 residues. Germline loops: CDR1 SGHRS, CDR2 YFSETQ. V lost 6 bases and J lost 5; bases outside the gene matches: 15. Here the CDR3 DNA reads TGCGCCAGCATCCTTTCGCCGGGACAGGAACGGACCGGGGAGCTGTTTTTT. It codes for CASILSPGQERTGELFF.

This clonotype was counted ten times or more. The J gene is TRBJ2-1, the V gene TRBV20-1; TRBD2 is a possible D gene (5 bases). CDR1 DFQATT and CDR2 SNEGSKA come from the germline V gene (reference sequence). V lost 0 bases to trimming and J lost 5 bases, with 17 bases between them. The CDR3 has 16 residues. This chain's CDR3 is CSARDSRIASNNEQFF. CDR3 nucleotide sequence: TGCAGTGCTAGAGATAGTAGAATAGCGAGCAACAATGAGCAGTTCTTC.

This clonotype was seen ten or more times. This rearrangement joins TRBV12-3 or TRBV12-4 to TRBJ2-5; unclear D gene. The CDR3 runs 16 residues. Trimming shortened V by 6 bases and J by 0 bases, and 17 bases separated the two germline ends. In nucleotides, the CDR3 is TGTGCCAGCAGCCCCTCGGAGCGCCAGTACCAAGAGACCCAGTACTTC. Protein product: CASSPSERQYQETQYF.

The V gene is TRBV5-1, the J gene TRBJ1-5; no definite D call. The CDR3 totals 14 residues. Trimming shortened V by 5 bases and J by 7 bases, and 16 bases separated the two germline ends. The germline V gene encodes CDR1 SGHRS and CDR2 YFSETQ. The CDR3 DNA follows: TGCGCCAGCAGGTCTGAGGCCGGAGGGCAGCCCCAGCATTTT. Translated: CASRSEAGGQPQHF.

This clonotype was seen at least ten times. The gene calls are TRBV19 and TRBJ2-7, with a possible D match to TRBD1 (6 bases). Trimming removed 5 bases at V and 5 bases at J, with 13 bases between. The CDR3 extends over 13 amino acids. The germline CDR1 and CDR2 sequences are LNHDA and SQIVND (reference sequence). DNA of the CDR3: TGTGCCAGTAGTTATCAGGGGAAGAACGAGCAGTACTTC. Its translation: CASSYQGKNEQYF.

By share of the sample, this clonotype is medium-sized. The CDR3 coding sequence is TGCGCCAGCAGCCAAGATCCTGTAGTTCCGACTAGCGGGAGGGCTCGGGAGCTGTTTTTT. This encodes CASSQDPVVPTSGRARELFF. V usage is TRBV4-3 and J usage is TRBJ2-2, with 14 bases that match TRBD2. The CDR3 runs to 20 residues. Germline CDR1 LGHNA, CDR2 YSLEER. V lost 0 bases and J lost 9; bases outside the gene matches: 15.

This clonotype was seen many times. The CDR3 DNA sequence: TGTGCCAGCAGCAGAAACACCATATATTTT. Its protein is CASSRNTIYF. The chain has TRBV7-9 and TRBJ1-3; D unresolved. Looked up from germline, CDR1 is SEHNR and CDR2 is FQNEAQ (reference sequence). The germline V and J ends were trimmed by 5 bases and 5 bases, with 1 base remaining between them. The CDR3 sequence is 10 residues long.

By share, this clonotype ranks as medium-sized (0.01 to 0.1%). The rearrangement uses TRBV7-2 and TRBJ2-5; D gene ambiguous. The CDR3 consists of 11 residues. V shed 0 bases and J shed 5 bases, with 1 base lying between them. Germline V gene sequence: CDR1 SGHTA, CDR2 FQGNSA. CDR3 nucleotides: TGTGCCAGCAGCTTAGCTGAGACCCAGTACTTC. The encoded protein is CASSLAETQYF.

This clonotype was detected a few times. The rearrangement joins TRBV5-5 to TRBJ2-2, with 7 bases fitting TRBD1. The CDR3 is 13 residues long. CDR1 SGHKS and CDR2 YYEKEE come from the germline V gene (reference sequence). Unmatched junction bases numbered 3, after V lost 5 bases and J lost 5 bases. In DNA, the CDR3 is TGTGCCAGCAGAGACAGGGATACCGGGGAGCTGTTTTTT. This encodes CASRDRDTGELFF.

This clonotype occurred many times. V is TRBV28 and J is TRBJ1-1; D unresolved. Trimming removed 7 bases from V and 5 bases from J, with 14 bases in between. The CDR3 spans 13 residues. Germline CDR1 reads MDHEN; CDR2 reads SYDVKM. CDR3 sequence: CASNNEVNTEAFF. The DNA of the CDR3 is TGTGCCAGCAATAACGAGGTCAATACTGAAGCTTTCTTT.

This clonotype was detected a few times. The CDR3 DNA reads TGTGCCAGCAGCCAAGGGGTGGCCGCGGGATATGGCTACACCTTC. Its protein is CASSQGVAAGYGYTF. V gene TRBV4-2 combines with J gene TRBJ1-2, with no clear D. The CDR3 length is 15 residues. Germline assignment: CDR1 LGHNA and CDR2 YNFKEQ. Between the trimmed V and J ends, which lost 1 base and 5 bases, there was a span of 14 bases.

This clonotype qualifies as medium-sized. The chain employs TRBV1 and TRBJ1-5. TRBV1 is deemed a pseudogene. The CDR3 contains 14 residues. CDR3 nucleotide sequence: TGCACCAGCAGCCAAAGGGATATCAATCAGCCCCAGCATTTT. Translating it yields CTSSQRDINQPQHF.

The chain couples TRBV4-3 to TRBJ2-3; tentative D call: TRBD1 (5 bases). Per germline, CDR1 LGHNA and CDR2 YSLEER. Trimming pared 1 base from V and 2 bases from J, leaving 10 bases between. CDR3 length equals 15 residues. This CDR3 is CASSQVGRDTDTQYF. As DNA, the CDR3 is TGCGCCAGCAGCCAAGTTGGCAGGGACACAGATACGCAGTATTTT.

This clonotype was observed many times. The CDR3 region has the DNA TGTGCCAGCTCACCACGTCGAGCGGGGGGCCCAGGAGATACGCAGTATTTT. Translation: CASSPRRAGGPGDTQYF. V gene TRBV18 combines with J gene TRBJ2-3, with 9 bases matching TRBD2. Germline V gene lookup returns CDR1 KGHSH and CDR2 LQKENI. CDR3 length: 17 amino acids. V shed 1 base and J 5 bases; nucleotides not matched to a gene: 10.

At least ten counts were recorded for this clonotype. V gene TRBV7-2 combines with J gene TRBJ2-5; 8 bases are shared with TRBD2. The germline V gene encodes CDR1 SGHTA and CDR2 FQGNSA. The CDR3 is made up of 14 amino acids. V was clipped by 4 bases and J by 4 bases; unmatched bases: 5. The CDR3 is CASSSGGSRETQYF. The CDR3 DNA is TGTGCCAGCAGCTCGGGGGGGTCCCGAGAGACCCAGTACTTC.

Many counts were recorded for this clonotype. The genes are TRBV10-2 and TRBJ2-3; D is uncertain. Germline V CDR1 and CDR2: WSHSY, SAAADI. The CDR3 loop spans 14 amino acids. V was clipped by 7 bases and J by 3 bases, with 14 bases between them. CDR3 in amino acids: CASTTVHSTDTQYF. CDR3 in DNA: TGCGCCAGCACCACTGTACATAGTACAGATACGCAGTATTTT.

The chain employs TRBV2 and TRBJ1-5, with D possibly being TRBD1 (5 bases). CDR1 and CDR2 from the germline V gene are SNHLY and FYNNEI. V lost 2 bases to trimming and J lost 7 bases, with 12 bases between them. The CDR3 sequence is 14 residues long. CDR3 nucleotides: TGTGCCAGCAGTGAACAGGGAGGGCAGCAGCCCCAGCATTTT. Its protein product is CASSEQGGQQPQHF. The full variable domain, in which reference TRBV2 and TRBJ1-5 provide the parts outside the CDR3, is EPEVTQTPSHQVTQMGQEVILRCVPISNHLYFYWYRQILGQKVEFLVSFYNNEISEKSEIFDDQFSVERPDGSNFTLKIRSTKLEDSAMYFCASSEQGGQQPQHFGDGTRLSIL.

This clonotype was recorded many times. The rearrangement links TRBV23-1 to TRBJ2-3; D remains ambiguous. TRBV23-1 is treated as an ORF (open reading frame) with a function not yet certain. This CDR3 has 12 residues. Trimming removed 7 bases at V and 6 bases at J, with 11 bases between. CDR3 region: CASTRPVDTQYF. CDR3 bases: TGCGCCAGCACCCGTCCCGTGGATACGCAGTATTTT.